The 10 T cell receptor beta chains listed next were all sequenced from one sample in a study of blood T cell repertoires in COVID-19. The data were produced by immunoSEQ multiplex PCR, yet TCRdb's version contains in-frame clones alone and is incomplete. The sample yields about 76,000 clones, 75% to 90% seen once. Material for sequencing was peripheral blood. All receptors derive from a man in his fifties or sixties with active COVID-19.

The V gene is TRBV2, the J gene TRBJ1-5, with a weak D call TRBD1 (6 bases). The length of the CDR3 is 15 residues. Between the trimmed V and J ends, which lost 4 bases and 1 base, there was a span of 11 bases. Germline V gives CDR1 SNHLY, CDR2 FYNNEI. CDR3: CASSGQGQSNQPQHF. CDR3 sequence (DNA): TGTGCCAGCAGTGGGCAGGGACAAAGCAATCAGCCCCAGCATTTT.

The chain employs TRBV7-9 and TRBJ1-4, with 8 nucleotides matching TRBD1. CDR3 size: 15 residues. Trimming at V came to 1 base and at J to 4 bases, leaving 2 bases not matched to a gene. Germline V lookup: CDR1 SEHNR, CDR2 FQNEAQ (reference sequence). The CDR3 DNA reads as TGTGCCAGCAGCTTAGGGACAGGGCTTAATGAAAAACTGTTTTTT. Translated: CASSLGTGLNEKLFF.

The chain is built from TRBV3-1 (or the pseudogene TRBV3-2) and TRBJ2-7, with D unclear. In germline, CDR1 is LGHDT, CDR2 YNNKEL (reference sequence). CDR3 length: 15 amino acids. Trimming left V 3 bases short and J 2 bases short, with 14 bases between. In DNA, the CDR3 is TGTGCCAGCAGCCAGATCCCAGGCCCAACCTACGAGCAGTACTTC. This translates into CASSQIPGPTYEQYF.

This CDR3 is CASSSIRDRVDTQYF. The DNA for the CDR3 is TGTGCCAGCAGTTCTATTCGGGACAGGGTAGATACGCAGTATTTT. The rearrangement joins TRBV28 to TRBJ2-3; TRBD1 agrees at 9 bases. Looked up from germline, CDR1 is MDHEN and CDR2 is SYDVKM. The CDR3 sequence is 15 residues long. J was trimmed by 5 bases and V by 4 bases; bases with no gene match: 7.

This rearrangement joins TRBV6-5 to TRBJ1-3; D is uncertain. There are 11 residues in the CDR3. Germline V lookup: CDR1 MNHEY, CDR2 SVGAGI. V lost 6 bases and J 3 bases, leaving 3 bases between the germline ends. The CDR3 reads CASSRGNTIYF. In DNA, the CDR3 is TGTGCCAGCAGCCGTGGAAACACCATATATTTT.

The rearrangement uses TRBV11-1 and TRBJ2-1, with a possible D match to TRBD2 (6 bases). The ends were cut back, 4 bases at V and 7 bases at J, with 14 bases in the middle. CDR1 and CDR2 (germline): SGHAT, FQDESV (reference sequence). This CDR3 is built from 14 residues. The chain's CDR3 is CASSWRGGGNEQFF. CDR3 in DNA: TGTGCCAGCAGCTGGAGGGGAGGCGGAAATGAGCAGTTCTTC.

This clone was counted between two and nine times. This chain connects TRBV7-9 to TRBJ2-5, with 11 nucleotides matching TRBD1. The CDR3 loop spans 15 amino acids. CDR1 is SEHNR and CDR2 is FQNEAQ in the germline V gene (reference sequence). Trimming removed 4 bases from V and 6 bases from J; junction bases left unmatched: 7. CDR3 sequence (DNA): TGTGCCAGCAGCTCCGGGACAGGGGGTCCGAAGACCCAGTACTTC. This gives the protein CASSSGTGGPKTQYF.

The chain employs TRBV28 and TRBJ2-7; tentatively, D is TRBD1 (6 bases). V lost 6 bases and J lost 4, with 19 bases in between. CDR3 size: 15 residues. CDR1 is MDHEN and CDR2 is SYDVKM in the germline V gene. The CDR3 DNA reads TGTGCCAGCAGACCAACGATCCCAGGACAGTACGAGCAGTACTTC. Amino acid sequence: CASRPTIPGQYEQYF.

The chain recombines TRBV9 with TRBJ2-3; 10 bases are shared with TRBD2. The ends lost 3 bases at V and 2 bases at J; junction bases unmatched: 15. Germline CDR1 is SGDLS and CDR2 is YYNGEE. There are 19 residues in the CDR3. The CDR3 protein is CASSGHRTSGNLITDTQYF. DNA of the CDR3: TGTGCCAGCAGCGGACATCGGACTAGCGGAAACCTTATCACAGATACGCAGTATTTT.

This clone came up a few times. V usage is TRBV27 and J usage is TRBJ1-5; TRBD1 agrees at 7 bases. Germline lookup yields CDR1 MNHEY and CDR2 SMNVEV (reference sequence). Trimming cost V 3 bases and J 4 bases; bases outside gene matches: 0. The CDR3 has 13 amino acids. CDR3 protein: CASSLGQNQPQHF. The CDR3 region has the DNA TGTGCCAGCAGTTTGGGACAGAATCAGCCCCAGCATTTT.